This T cell receptor beta chain was sequenced in a study of cytomegalovirus exposure and HLA in healthy donors. Study-level findings and limits: The study dropped some indistinguishable V segments, TRBV6-2 and TRBV6-3 among them. As a later analysis revealed, most CMV-associated TCR beta chains appeared HLA-restricted.

PCR amplification relied on 60 Vbeta primers (plus 13 Jbeta primers). The data were produced by immunoSEQ multiplex PCR, yet TCRdb's version contains in-frame clones alone and is incomplete. The sample has 95,000 to 150,000 clones; around 86% are singletons. Turning to this clone: What it binds is unknown.

The CDR3 totals 15 residues. The chain joins TRBV12-2 to TRBJ2-1; TRBD2 is taken as the D call from the table, unchecked against the DNA. TRBV12-2 represents a pseudogene. The material sequenced was PBMCs. The TCR sequence derives from a man younger than 40 in good health and CMV-seronegative. The CDR3 is CASRLDATSGGPKFF. The CDR3 bases are TGTGCAAGTCGCTTAGATGCGACTAGCGGGGGTCCCAAGTTCTTC.